Below, 11 T cell receptor beta chains from the same sample are listed, as sequenced in a study of Ad26.COV2.S vaccination and SARS-CoV-2 variants. As to treatment: over 15 received Ad26.COV2.S at low or high dose, single or two shots; 5 received placebo; per-sample allocation not given. Sampling was done on day 63 after the first vaccine or placebo injection. TCRdb keeps only in-frame clones here, not all; method: immunoSEQ multiplex PCR. This sample has hundreds of thousands of clones, with around 87% found just once. Sequencing used peripheral blood, obtained in a trial of Ad26.COV2.S vaccine versus placebo. The source of these receptors is a person aged 18-65 years who received the Ad26.COV2.S COVID-19 vaccine or a placebo.

The chain employs TRBV4-1 and TRBJ2-1; TRBD2 matches 7 bases. The V gene end was trimmed by 0 bases and the J gene end by 3 bases; junction bases not matched to a gene: 8. In germline, CDR1 is MGHRA, CDR2 YSYEKL. The CDR3 is 17 residues long. CDR3 in amino acids: CASSQEGIAGNYNEQFF. CDR3 nucleotide sequence: TGCGCCAGCAGCCAAGAGGGAATAGCGGGCAACTACAATGAGCAGTTCTTC.

The V and J genes are TRBV12-3 or TRBV12-4 and TRBJ1-5, with D maybe TRBD1 (6 bases). V was shortened by 5 bases and J by 2 bases, with 7 bases between the two germline ends. CDR3 size: 13 residues. CDR3 residues: CASSEGGNQPQHF. In DNA form, the CDR3 reads TGTGCCAGCAGTGAGGGGGGCAATCAGCCCCAGCATTTT.

This clone has just one count. The chain combines TRBV12-3 or TRBV12-4 with TRBJ2-7, with 10 bases fitting TRBD1. CDR3 length: 13 amino acids. The junction had 4 bases not matched to a gene; V was cut back by 5 bases and J by 6 bases. CDR3 in amino acids: CASSPGQGFEQYF. The DNA for the CDR3 is TGTGCCAGCAGTCCGGGACAGGGGTTCGAGCAGTACTTC.

DNA for the CDR3: TGTGCCAGCAGGCCGACAGAGGTAGACTATGGCTACACCTTC. Its translation: CASRPTEVDYGYTF. V gene TRBV6-4 combines with J gene TRBJ1-2; possible D gene TRBD1, 5 bases. V was clipped by 6 bases and J by 3 bases, with 14 bases between them. The CDR3 sequence is 14 residues long. Germline CDR1 MRHNA, CDR2 SNTAGT.

V is TRBV7-9 and J is TRBJ1-4; no firm D call. The CDR3 is 16 amino acids. CDR1 is SEHNR, CDR2 FQNEAQ, per germline (reference sequence). The V end lost 3 bases, the J end lost 0 bases, and 11 bases lay between the germline ends. The DNA of the CDR3 is TGTGCCAGCAGCTTTCGGCCAGCCTCAACTAATGAAAAACTGTTTTTT. It translates to CASSFRPASTNEKLFF.

The genes are TRBV12-5 and TRBJ1-5; 7 bases line up with TRBD1. Germline V lookup: CDR1 LGHNT, CDR2 FRNRAP. The CDR3 sequence is 12 residues long. V was pared by 8 bases and J by 7 bases, with 5 bases of the junction left unmatched. The CDR3 reads CASTGEGQPQHF. In nucleotides, the CDR3 is TGTGCTAGTACAGGGGAGGGACAGCCCCAGCATTTT.

V is TRBV20-1 and J is TRBJ1-2; tentatively, D is TRBD1 (5 bases). With 3 bases removed from V and 1 base from J, the gap between germline ends came to 15 bases. Germline V gene sequence: CDR1 DFQATT, CDR2 SNEGSKA (reference sequence). CDR3 length equals 15 residues. CDR3 loop: CSASDERGGNYGYTF. The CDR3 bases are TGCAGTGCTAGTGATGAACGGGGGGGTAACTATGGCTACACCTTC.

The chain employs TRBV19 and TRBJ1-5; D not certain. Between the trimmed V and J ends, which lost 1 base and 7 bases, there was a span of 11 bases. Germline CDR1 is LNHDA and CDR2 is SQIVND (reference sequence). CDR3 length equals 14 residues. The CDR3, as DNA: TGTGCCAGTAGTATAGGTCAGGACGGGCAGCCCCAGCATTTT. This codes for CASSIGQDGQPQHF.

The chain joins TRBV19 to TRBJ1-1; D may be TRBD1 (5 bases). In germline, CDR1 is LNHDA, CDR2 SQIVND (reference sequence). The V and J ends lost 4 bases and 6 bases respectively, with 18 bases between them. There are 15 residues in the CDR3. CDR3 bases: TGTGCCAGTAGTACCTTTTTGTCAGGGAGACCTGAAGCTTTCTTT. It translates to CASSTFLSGRPEAFF.

In its sample, this clone was seen once. The V and J genes are TRBV7-3 and TRBJ2-2; D gene ambiguous. Germline CDR1 is SGHTA and CDR2 is FQGTGA. Deletions cut 5 bases from V and 3 bases from J, with 13 bases between. This CDR3 comprises 15 residues. In DNA form, the CDR3 reads TGTGCCAGCAGCCCGACGTTCTTCCACACCGGGGAGCTGTTTTTT. Protein: CASSPTFFHTGELFF.

The V and J genes are TRBV6-2 or TRBV6-3 and TRBJ2-1, with no clear D. V lost 3 bases, J lost 9 bases, and 15 bases lay in between. This CDR3 is built from 14 residues. Germline CDR1 MNHEY, CDR2 SVGEGT. The CDR3 sequence is CASSYSGLMGEQFF. Written as DNA, the CDR3 is TGTGCCAGCAGTTATTCGGGTCTGATGGGTGAGCAGTTCTTC.